This T cell receptor beta chain was sequenced for a study of T cell responses to AZD1222 COVID-19 vaccine. Clones were read by immunoSEQ multiplex PCR, and TCRdb kept only the in-frame ones, dropping some. The sample records around 100,000 clones, about 89% being singletons. Between the trimmed V and J ends, which lost 0 bases and 2 bases, there was a span of 8 bases. CDR1 SGHRS and CDR2 YFSETQ come from the germline V gene. This CDR3 is 15 amino acids long. The sequence came from an adult in good health. V and J are TRBV5-1 and TRBJ2-2; D remains ambiguous. The sample here was peripheral blood, taken on day 0 of MenACWY control vaccination. Written as DNA, the CDR3 is TGCGCCAGCAGCTTGGATAGGGTAAACACCGGGGAGCTGTTTTTT. Its protein product is CASSLDRVNTGELFF.